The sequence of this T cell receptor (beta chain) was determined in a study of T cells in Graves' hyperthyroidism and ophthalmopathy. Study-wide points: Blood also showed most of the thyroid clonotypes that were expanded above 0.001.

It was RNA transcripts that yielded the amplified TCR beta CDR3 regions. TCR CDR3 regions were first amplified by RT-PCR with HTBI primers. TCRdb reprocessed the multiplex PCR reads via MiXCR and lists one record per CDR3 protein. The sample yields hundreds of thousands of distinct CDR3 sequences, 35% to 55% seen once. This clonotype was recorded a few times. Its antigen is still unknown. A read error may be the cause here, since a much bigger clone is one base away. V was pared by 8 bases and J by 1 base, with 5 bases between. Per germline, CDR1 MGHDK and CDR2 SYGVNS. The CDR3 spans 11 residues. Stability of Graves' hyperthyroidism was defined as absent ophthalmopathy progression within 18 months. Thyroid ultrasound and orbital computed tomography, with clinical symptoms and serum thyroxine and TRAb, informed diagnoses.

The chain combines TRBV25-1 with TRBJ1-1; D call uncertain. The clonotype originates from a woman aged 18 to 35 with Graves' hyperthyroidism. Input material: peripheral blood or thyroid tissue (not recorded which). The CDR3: CASERNTEAFF. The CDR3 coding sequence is TGTGCCAGCGAAAGGAACACTGAAGCTTTCTTT.